The 7 T cell receptor beta chains in this list originate from one sample, sequenced in a study of blood T cells in healthy people across ages. A second 7 to 11 cycle PCR used barcoded and J-beta primers. Using its own MiXCR run on the 5' RACE reads, TCRdb lists one record per CDR3 protein. In the table there are about 1.8 million distinct CDR3 sequences, about 50% of which are singletons. The sample taken for sequencing was blood. The receptor set was obtained from a woman aged 40 to 49 in good health.

This chain connects TRBV10-3 to TRBJ1-2; the match to TRBD1 covers 8 bases. J lost 4 bases, V lost 3 bases, and 4 bases had no gene match. The germline V gene has CDR1 ENHRY and CDR2 SYGVKD. CDR3 length equals 14 residues. CDR3 sequence reads: CAISEGQGGYGYTF. The DNA of the CDR3 is TGTGCCATCAGTGAAGGACAGGGAGGCTATGGCTACACCTTC.

This rearrangement joins TRBV19 to TRBJ1-6; D is undetermined. Germline CDR1 is LNHDA and CDR2 is SQIVND (reference sequence). This CDR3 spans 16 amino acids. V lost 5 bases to trimming and J lost 7 bases, with 18 bases between them. CDR3 in amino acids: CASSAQTSGVNSPLHF. The CDR3 region has the DNA TGTGCCAGTAGTGCCCAGACTTCTGGGGTAAATTCACCCCTCCACTTT.

Here the CDR3 reads CASSLSRTGGRGNQPQHF. As DNA, the CDR3 is TGTGCCAGCAGTTTATCCCGAACAGGGGGCAGAGGGAATCAGCCCCAGCATTTT. V and J are TRBV27 and TRBJ1-5, with TRBD1 matching over 9 bases. V shed 0 bases and J 4 bases; nucleotides not matched to a gene: 10. The germline CDR1 and CDR2 sequences are MNHEY and SMNVEV (reference sequence). CDR3 length: 18 residues.

In its sample, this clonotype was seen a few times. This chain joins TRBV28 and TRBJ2-7, with 9 bases matching TRBD2. The germline V gene encodes CDR1 MDHEN and CDR2 SYDVKM. The CDR3 length is 17 residues. V dropped 5 bases and J dropped 1; count of bases not matched to a gene: 12. DNA for the CDR3: TGTGCCAGCAGTCCCCTCGGCTTCCTAGCGGGATCCTACGAGCAGTACTTC. It codes for CASSPLGFLAGSYEQYF. The full variable domain, its missing parts supplied by reference TRBV28 and TRBJ2-7, is DVKVTQSSRYLVKRTGEKVFLECVQDMDHENMFWYRQDPGLGLRLIYFSYDVKMKEKGDIPEGYSVSREKKERFSLILESASTNQTSMYLCASSPLGFLAGSYEQYFGPGTRLTVT.

The rearrangement links TRBV9 to TRBJ2-5; D not certain. This CDR3 comprises 13 residues. Germline-derived CDR1 and CDR2 are SGDLS and YYNGEE. Trimming left V 4 bases short and J 0 bases short, with 7 bases between. Here the CDR3 DNA reads TGTGCCAGCAGCCCGCTACACCAAGAGACCCAGTACTTC. It codes for CASSPLHQETQYF.

Only a few counts were recorded for this clonotype. The junction departs from germline at one end; a sequencing error may be responsible. The CDR3 region has the DNA TGTGCTAGCAGCAATAACAGGGTGCAAGAGACCCAGTACTTC. Translation gives CASSNNRVQETQYF. The chain employs TRBV7-7 and TRBJ2-5, with TRBD1 as a possible D gene (6 bases). The CDR3 runs to 14 residues. Germline V lookup: CDR1 SSHAT, CDR2 FNYEAQ (reference sequence). The full variable domain, with the rest looked up from reference TRBV7-7 and TRBJ2-5, is GAGVSQSPRYKVTKRGQDVTLRCDPISSHATLYWYQQALGQGPEFLTYFNYEAQPDKSGLPSDRFSAERPEGSISTLTIQRTEQRDSAMYRCASSNNRVQETQYFGPGTRLLVL.

The chain has TRBV20-1 and TRBJ2-3, with D possibly being TRBD2 (6 bases). This CDR3 region has 13 residues. Germline V gives CDR1 DFQATT, CDR2 SNEGSKA (reference sequence). The germline V and J ends were trimmed by 6 bases and 4 bases, with 14 bases remaining between them. DNA for the CDR3: TGCAGTGCAACACTAACTAGCCCAGATACGCAGTATTTT. Amino acids: CSATLTSPDTQYF.